The source of this TCR beta chain is a study of blood T cell repertoires in COVID-19 (dated by TCRdb to between 2020 and 2021). Context from the whole study: The collaborator samples originated in the United States, Italy and Spain and spanned the acute and convalescent phases of COVID-19. The dataset comprised deeply sampled blood TCRbeta repertoires from subjects exposed to, actively infected with, or recovered from COVID-19. The material from the prospective study consisted of cDNA or gDNA derived from T cells, B-cell-depleted T cells, or PBMCs. The repertoires were released in a freely available public database intended as a resource for research on the immune response to SARS-CoV-2. Where available, HLA class I and class II types were obtained from metadata supplied by the sample provider rather than from assay-based typing. The samples were drawn from two sources: the first 160 participants of the ongoing ImmuneRACE study, and about 1,300 subjects contributed by 6 global collaborators. Nearly every sample came with metadata listing a de-identified subject ID, COVID-19 status, age in years and sex.

TCRbeta CDR3 regions were amplified from genomic DNA by means of the immunoSEQ Assay, a bias-controlled multiplex PCR. The paper's data handling went like this. The number of nucleated cells in each sample was estimated by amplification of reference gene primers within the assay. To quantify the absolute abundance of each unique TCRbeta CDR3 rearrangement, sequence reads were collapsed and filtered. For each sample, productive Simpson clonality was calculated as the square root of Simpson's diversity index over productive rearrangements. TCRdb mirrors the immuneACCESS table, restricted to in-frame sequences. Some clones are absent from its copies; in checked studies, under half trace to an unresolved V gene, and the reason for the others is unknown. V and J calls and clone size are as listed in that table; D and trimming were resolved from the DNA. Counted in this sample were 210,000 or so clones; 92% of them appeared once. Of the sample, approximately 1.2% falls within the top ten clones.

V and J lose 1 base and 7 bases, and a span of 9 bases separates them. The germline V gene yields SGHRS for CDR1 and YFSETQ for CDR2. From its cysteine to its phenylalanine, the CDR3 spans 12 amino acids. The entry retains the CDR3 DNA only, 36 bases that are in frame from base 1. Broad study findings and their caveats: The amount of clinical and demographic metadata varied by source and participant and was provided uncurated.

Collaborating institutions collected whole blood in K2EDTA tubes following their own protocols. For TCRbeta analysis, collaborator samples were shipped as frozen whole blood, as isolated PBMCs, or as DNA extracted from either sample type. With respect to this clone: The clone's antigen remains unknown. It has no much larger one-base neighbor in the sample; base qualities were not kept.

This chain is built from TRBV5-1 and TRBJ2-7, with no confident D gene call. Source material: peripheral blood. This receptor was obtained from a man aged 30 to 39 with acute or convalescent COVID-19. The encoded CDR3 is CASSLPGGEQYF. The base sequence is TGCGCCAGCAGCTTGCCAGGTGGGGAGCAGTACTTC. The full variable domain, with segments outside the CDR3 supplied by the reference TRBV5-1 and TRBJ2-7 proteins, appears as KAGVTQTPRYLIKTRGQQVTLSCSPISGHRSVSWYQQTPGQGLQFLFEYFSETQRNKGNFPGRFSGRQFSNSRSEMNVSTLELGDSALYLCASSLPGGEQYFGPGTRLTVT.